This TCR beta chain is drawn from a study of cytomegalovirus exposure and HLA in healthy donors. The V end was cut by 0 bases, the J end by 2 bases, with 8 bases between. The CDR3 sequence is 15 residues long. CDR1 and CDR2 from the germline V gene are GTSNPN and SVGIG (reference sequence). The PCR contained 60 Vbeta and 13 Jbeta primers. The data were produced by immunoSEQ multiplex PCR, yet TCRdb's version contains in-frame clones alone and is incomplete. The sample lists approximately 100,000 clones; 70% to 80% were seen once. Details on this clone: Its antigen remains unidentified. Additional DNA sequences in this sample encode the identical CDR3.

Study-level results: It emerged from a later analysis that several of the most significant clusters appeared to be linked to common viral pathogens. Later work found that TCR association rates differed between HLA loci; DRB1 had the most and HLA-C the fewest.

The source of this sequence is a man in his fifties or sixties in good health and CMV-seronegative. Sample: PBMCs. This chain connects TRBV30 to TRBJ1-6, with no clear D. The CDR3 coding sequence is TGTGCCTGGAGTGTACACCAGGCCTATAATTCACCCCTCCACTTT. Translating gives CAWSVHQAYNSPLHF.